This T cell receptor beta chain is drawn from a study of radiation and T cells in renal cell carcinoma. Study as a whole: Nephrectomy followed 15 Gy stereotactic body radiation by 4 weeks.

Germline V gene data show CDR1 as MNHNS and CDR2 as SASEGT. V was shortened by 1 base and J by 6 bases, with 7 bases between the two germline ends. The CDR3 contains 13 residues. The table came from immunoSEQ multiplex PCR; TCRdb's copy has only in-frame clones and leaves some out. The data hold about 47,000 clones, with more than 80% observed a single time. Remarks on this clone: The antigen is unknown.

Study outcomes and limitations: Without pretreatment biopsies, baseline tumor clonotype presence was undetermined.

Time point reported: blood 2 weeks post-SBRT. As for treatment: 15 Gy SBRT to primary tumor, nephrectomy 4 weeks later. After SBRT, blood was collected at 2 and 4 weeks, plus baseline. The tumor was a clear cell renal cell carcinoma. This TCR was sampled from a woman in her 70s with renal cell carcinoma. The sample consisted of blood, taken from a patient whose treatment included radiotherapy and nephrectomy. The chain couples TRBV6-1 to TRBJ1-5; D ambiguous. CDR3 residues: CASSEGFFQPQHF. For the CDR3, the DNA is TGTGCCAGCAGTGAAGGGTTCTTTCAGCCCCAGCATTTT.